The 29 T cell receptor beta chains reported below all come from one sample, sequenced in a study of regulatory T cells in long-lasting Graves disease. Stated time point: newly diagnosed GD, antithyroid drugs for less than 3 months. PBMCs were the source of the RNA used for TCR sequencing. With iRepertoire HTBI primers and Arm-PCR of CDR3 regions, TCR beta libraries were built. TCRdb redid the calling of the multiplex PCR reads with MiXCR, one entry per CDR3 protein. The sample holds roughly 500,000 distinct CDR3 sequences, about 13% seen once. This sample also belongs to another study, concerning T cells in Graves' hyperthyroidism and ophthalmopathy.

The sequenced sample was peripheral blood mononuclear cells (PBMCs), obtained at new diagnosis, from a patient treated with antithyroid drugs. These receptors all come from a man aged 25 to 40 with Graves disease.

This clonotype was observed a handful of times. J is TRBJ2-3 and V is TRBV30; tentatively, D is TRBD2 (7 bases). V lost 0 bases to trimming and J lost 2 bases, with 12 bases between them. There are 15 residues in the CDR3. Germline V gene lookup returns CDR1 GTSNPN and CDR2 SVGIG (reference sequence). CDR3 sequence (DNA): TGTGCCTGGAGTGTAGGGGGAGGGCCCACAGATACGCAGTATTTT. Its protein is CAWSVGGGPTDTQYF. Using reference TRBV30 and TRBJ2-3 for the parts outside the CDR3, the full variable domain is SQTIHQWPATLVQPVGSPLSLECTVEGTSNPNLYWYRQAAGRGLQLLFYSVGIGQISSEVPQNLSASRPQDRQFILSSKKLLLSDSGFYLCAWSVGGGPTDTQYFGPGTRLTVL.

The chain links TRBV27 to TRBJ2-7, with D perhaps matching TRBD1 (7 bases). From germline, CDR1 is MNHEY and CDR2 SMNVEV (reference sequence). The CDR3 sequence is 16 residues long. Trimming removed 6 bases at V and 2 bases at J, with 20 bases between. The CDR3 DNA is TGTGCCAGCAGCGGGAATTTCAGGGGGGCCCCCTACGAGCAGTACTTC. Encoded protein: CASSGNFRGAPYEQYF.

Concerning this clonotype itself: A read error may explain this, as a much larger clone is one base away. In DNA form, the CDR3 reads TGTGCCAGCAGTGACACCGGGACAGACTATGGCTACACCTTC. Protein product: CASSDTGTDYGYTF. The rearrangement joins TRBV2 to TRBJ1-2; TRBD1 matches at 7 bases. The CDR3 loop spans 14 amino acids. CDR1 and CDR2 (germline): SNHLY, FYNNEI. V was pared by 3 bases and J by 3 bases, with 4 bases of the junction left unmatched.

The sample holds many counts of this clonotype. The chain has TRBV12-5 and TRBJ2-1; D may be TRBD1 or TRBD2 (6 bases each). Trimming cost V 0 bases and J 1 base, with 13 bases left between them. Germline V CDR1 and CDR2: LGHNT, FRNRAP. The CDR3 sequence is 17 residues long. The CDR3 sequence is CASGLVRGVTSYNEQFF. The DNA for the CDR3 is TGTGCTAGTGGTTTGGTAAGGGGGGTCACATCCTACAATGAGCAGTTCTTC. The full variable domain, with the rest looked up from reference TRBV12-5 and TRBJ2-1, is DARVTQTPRHKVTEMGQEVTMRCQPILGHNTVFWYRQTMMQGLELLAYFRNRAPLDDSGMPKDRFSAEMPDATLATLKIQPSEPRDSAVYFCASGLVRGVTSYNEQFFGPGTRLTVL.

The V call is TRBV28, the J call TRBJ1-3; D is undetermined. CDR3 size: 16 residues. Germline CDR1 MDHEN, CDR2 SYDVKM. V lost 3 bases and J lost 5, with 17 bases in between. The CDR3 is CASSFSRHRNRNTIYF. CDR3 DNA: TGTGCCAGCAGTTTCTCGCGACACCGGAATAGAAACACCATATATTTT. Filled out from reference TRBV28 and TRBJ1-3, the complete variable domain reads DVKVTQSSRYLVKRTGEKVFLECVQDMDHENMFWYRQDPGLGLRLIYFSYDVKMKEKGDIPEGYSVSREKKERFSLILESASTNQTSMYLCASSFSRHRNRNTIYFGEGSWLTVV.

This clonotype was picked up many times. The rearrangement joins TRBV6-1 to TRBJ2-3, with 9 bases identical to TRBD2. In germline, CDR1 is MNHNS, CDR2 SASEGT. CDR3 length: 16 amino acids. V shed 5 bases, J shed 0 bases, and the junction held 6 bases outside the gene matches. CDR3 DNA sequence: TGTGCCAGCAGTCCTCTAGCGGGATATAGCACAGATACGCAGTATTTT. Protein: CASSPLAGYSTDTQYF.

This clonotype was picked up many times. The rearrangement uses TRBV30 and TRBJ1-2; D might be TRBD1 (5 bases). Germline CDR1 GTSNPN, CDR2 SVGIG (reference sequence). The CDR3 length is 12 residues. Trimming removed 6 bases at V and 3 bases at J, with 11 bases between. The CDR3 DNA reads TGTGCCTGTGGCGACAGAGACTATGGCTACACCTTC. It translates to CACGDRDYGYTF.

This clonotype has at least ten counts. The chain employs TRBV6-1 and TRBJ2-5, with a weak D call TRBD1 (5 bases). The CDR3 is 13 residues long. Trimming left V 3 bases short and J 2 bases short, with 7 bases between. CDR1 MNHNS and CDR2 SASEGT come from the germline V gene. The CDR3 region is CASSETEQETQYF. In DNA, the CDR3 is TGTGCCAGCAGTGAGACAGAACAAGAGACCCAGTACTTC.

This rearrangement joins TRBV30 to TRBJ1-1, with D perhaps matching TRBD1 (6 bases). The germline V and J ends were trimmed by 4 bases and 0 bases, with 15 bases remaining between them. Germline CDR1 and CDR2: GTSNPN and SVGIG (reference sequence). The CDR3 runs 15 residues. CDR3: CAWNGVEGVNTEAFF. The DNA of the CDR3 is TGTGCCTGGAATGGGGTGGAGGGGGTGAACACTGAAGCTTTCTTT. The full variable domain, in which reference TRBV30 and TRBJ1-1 provide the parts outside the CDR3, is SQTIHQWPATLVQPVGSPLSLECTVEGTSNPNLYWYRQAAGRGLQLLFYSVGIGQISSEVPQNLSASRPQDRQFILSSKKLLLSDSGFYLCAWNGVEGVNTEAFFGQGTRLTVV.

The sample holds a few counts of this clonotype. This sequence joins TRBV4-1 and TRBJ2-7, with TRBD2 matching over 10 bases. Germline lookup yields CDR1 MGHRA and CDR2 YSYEKL. There are 17 residues in the CDR3. J lost 5 bases, V lost 4 bases, and 14 bases had no gene match. CDR3 residues: CASSPRPSGRRFHEQYF. CDR3 DNA: TGCGCCAGCAGCCCGCGGCCTAGCGGGAGAAGGTTCCACGAGCAGTACTTC.

This chain uses TRBV6-7 with TRBJ2-4; D unresolved. TRBV6-7 is sorted into the ORF group, with uncertain function. The CDR3 contains 11 residues. Trimming took off 8 bases at V and 7 bases at J, with 9 bases between the two ends. The CDR3 protein is CASRTRNIQYF. In nucleotides, the CDR3 is TGTGCCAGCCGCACTCGGAACATTCAGTACTTC.

The V gene is TRBV6-5, the J gene TRBJ2-2, with TRBD2 identical over 12 bases. CDR3 length: 18 residues. Germline CDR1 is MNHEY and CDR2 is SVGAGI. The ends lost 4 bases at V and 0 bases at J; junction bases unmatched: 6. In DNA, the CDR3 is TGTGCCAGCAGTTCCCAAAGACTAGCGGGAGCGAACACCGGGGAGCTGTTTTTT. Its protein product is CASSSQRLAGANTGELFF.

The table lists this clonotype with many counts. V and J are TRBV20-1 and TRBJ1-6; TRBD1 matches at 9 bases. Looked up from germline, CDR1 is DFQATT and CDR2 is SNEGSKA (reference sequence). V lost 0 bases to trimming and J lost 10 bases; unmatched junction nucleotides: 4. The CDR3 has 14 amino acids. CDR3 region: CSARDKGQGSPLHF. CDR3 DNA: TGCAGTGCTAGAGATAAGGGACAGGGATCACCCCTCCACTTT.

The genes are TRBV9 and TRBJ1-6, with D perhaps TRBD1 (5 bases). V shed 4 bases and J shed 1 base, with 9 bases lying between them. CDR3 length equals 15 residues. In germline, CDR1 is SGDLS, CDR2 YYNGEE. CDR3 nucleotide sequence: TGTGCCAGCAGCACAGGAAATTCCTATAATTCACCCCTCCACTTT. Translating gives CASSTGNSYNSPLHF.

This clonotype was seen repeatedly, ten times or more. The rearrangement links TRBV2 to TRBJ1-5; D is possibly TRBD1 (5 bases). Trimming shortened V by 3 bases and J by 4 bases, and 16 bases separated the two germline ends. The germline V gene encodes CDR1 SNHLY and CDR2 FYNNEI. This CDR3 region has 16 residues. The CDR3 coding sequence is TGTGCCAGCAGTGACACCGGGACGGGGATAAATCAGCCCCAGCATTTT. This gives the protein CASSDTGTGINQPQHF.

This clonotype occurred many times. V and J are TRBV11-2 and TRBJ2-3; 7 bases are shared with TRBD2. The CDR3 is 15 amino acids. Germline V gene lookup returns CDR1 SGHAT and CDR2 FQNNGV. With V trimmed by 5 bases and J by 6 bases, 11 bases remained unmatched. The CDR3 nucleotides are TGTGCCAGCAGCCCTCCGGGACTACCAACGGATACGCAGTATTTT. Protein product: CASSPPGLPTDTQYF.

This clonotype was picked up many times. The V call is TRBV30, the J call TRBJ1-2; D is possibly TRBD1 (5 bases). Trimming removed 2 bases from V and 4 bases from J, with 11 bases in between. The CDR3 spans 13 residues. Germline V gives CDR1 GTSNPN, CDR2 SVGIG (reference sequence). CDR3 sequence: CAWSKGSPYGYTF. In DNA form, the CDR3 reads TGTGCCTGGAGTAAGGGGTCCCCCTATGGCTACACCTTC.

This clonotype was seen more than once but under ten times. The chain has TRBV6-4 and TRBJ1-5; D remains unclear. V dropped 4 bases and J dropped 5 bases, with 9 bases sitting between them. Germline V gives CDR1 MRHNA, CDR2 SNTAGT. The CDR3 has 13 amino acids. The CDR3 sequence is CASSVEEHQPQHF. The CDR3 DNA reads TGTGCCAGCAGTGTGGAAGAGCATCAGCCCCAGCATTTT.

This chain connects TRBV7-9 to TRBJ1-6, with D maybe TRBD1 (6 bases). The germline V gene has CDR1 SEHNR and CDR2 FQNEAQ (reference sequence). The V gene lost 4 bases and the J gene lost 7 bases, with 8 bases spanning the gap. The CDR3 length is 13 residues. The CDR3 region is CASSSTGNSPLHF. Here the CDR3 DNA reads TGTGCCAGCAGCTCAACAGGGAATTCACCCCTCCACTTT.

This clonotype has at least ten counts. The V and J genes are TRBV11-3 and TRBJ2-7; 11 bases agree with TRBD2. CDR1 SGHNT and CDR2 YENEEA come from the germline V gene. The CDR3 contains 14 residues. V lost 5 bases to trimming and J lost 2 bases; unmatched junction nucleotides: 2. The CDR3 reads CASSTSGSPYEQYF. The CDR3 DNA follows: TGTGCCAGCAGCACTAGCGGGAGTCCCTACGAGCAGTACTTC. Together with reference TRBV11-3 and TRBJ2-7, the CDR3 gives the full variable domain: EAGVVQSPRYKIIEKKQPVAFWCNPISGHNTLYWYLQNLGQGPELLIRYENEEAVDDSQLPKDRFSAERLKGVDSTLKIQPAELGDSAVYLCASSTSGSPYEQYFGPGTRLTVT.

For this clonotype: A much bigger clone sits one base away, suggesting this may be a read error. The chain carries TRBV30 and TRBJ2-3; tentatively, D is TRBD2 (6 bases). The CDR3 has 15 residues. The germline V gene has CDR1 GTSNPN and CDR2 SVGIG (reference sequence). The V gene lost 5 bases and the J gene lost 4 bases, with 19 bases spanning the gap. CDR3 nucleotide sequence: TGTGCCTGGGGTGCGACGAGTGGAGGGGCAGATACGCAGTATTTT. Amino acid sequence: CAWGATSGGADTQYF.

This clonotype has at least ten counts. The genes are TRBV7-3 and TRBJ2-5; the D call may be TRBD1 or TRBD2 (5 bases each). Trimming shortened V by 1 base and J by 5 bases, and 8 bases separated the two germline ends. Germline loops: CDR1 SGHTA, CDR2 FQGTGA. The CDR3 spans 13 residues. In DNA, the CDR3 is TGTGCCAGCAGCTTAATTTGGGGGGAGACCCAGTACTTC. Amino acid sequence: CASSLIWGETQYF.

This clonotype was counted at least ten times. This rearrangement joins TRBV29-1 to TRBJ2-2, with a tentative D call TRBD2 (6 bases). The CDR3 loop spans 12 amino acids. Germline lookup yields CDR1 SQVTM and CDR2 ANQGSEA. Trimming cost V 7 bases and J 4 bases, with 10 bases left between them. CDR3 in DNA: TGCAGCGCCGGGAGTTCCACCGGGGAGCTGTTTTTT. Translation: CSAGSSTGELFF.

On this clonotype: This may be a read error: a much more frequent sequence differs by one nucleotide. The V call is TRBV7-9, the J call TRBJ2-3; D is ambiguous. Germline values: CDR1 SEHNR, CDR2 FQNEAQ (reference sequence). V lost 4 bases and J 4 bases, leaving 6 bases between the germline ends. The CDR3 runs to 12 residues. CDR3 protein: CASSSVPDTQYF. CDR3 nucleotides: TGTGCCAGCAGCTCGGTTCCAGATACGCAGTATTTT. The full variable domain, rest sourced from reference TRBV7-9 and TRBJ2-3, is DTGVSQNPRHKITKRGQNVTFRCDPISEHNRLYWYRQTLGQGPEFLTYFQNEAQLEKSRLLSDRFSAERPKGSFSTLEIQRTEQGDSAMYLCASSSVPDTQYFGPGTRLTVL.

This clonotype showed up many times. The CDR3 region has the DNA TGCAGCGTTGAAAGCGGCCAAAGCTCCTACAATGAGCAGTTCTTC. Amino acid sequence: CSVESGQSSYNEQFF. The V gene is TRBV29-1, the J gene TRBJ2-1; a weak D match, TRBD2 (5 bases). The V and J ends lost 2 bases and 0 bases respectively, with 11 bases between them. CDR1 and CDR2 from the germline V gene are SQVTM and ANQGSEA. The CDR3 contains 15 residues.

In this sample, this clonotype turned up many times. The chain employs TRBV2 and TRBJ2-7, with D perhaps matching TRBD1 or TRBD2 (5 bases each). CDR3 length: 14 residues. Deletions cut 2 bases from V and 2 bases from J, with 10 bases between. In germline, CDR1 is SNHLY, CDR2 FYNNEI. The CDR3 region has the DNA TGTGCCAGCAGTGAACATATGGGACCCTACGAGCAGTACTTC. Its translation: CASSEHMGPYEQYF.

At least ten counts were recorded for this clonotype. V is TRBV2 and J is TRBJ2-2; 10 bases align to TRBD1. The CDR3 runs 15 residues. Germline V gives CDR1 SNHLY, CDR2 FYNNEI. Unmatched junction bases numbered 6, after V lost 7 bases and J lost 4 bases. CDR3 protein: CASNARDRGTGELFF. The CDR3 DNA sequence: TGTGCCAGCAACGCGAGGGACAGGGGCACCGGGGAGCTGTTTTTT.

In its sample, this clonotype was seen once. This likely reflects a read error, since a far larger clone is one base away. The V call is TRBV6-2 or TRBV6-3, the J call TRBJ2-1; unclear D gene. This CDR3 region has 13 residues. Germline CDR1 and CDR2: MNHEY and SVGEGT. V lost 5 bases to trimming and J lost 5 bases, with 10 bases between them. CDR3 loop: CASSLALHNEQFF. The DNA for the CDR3 is TGTGCCAGCAGTCTGGCGCTTCACAATGAGCAGTTCTTC.

J is TRBJ1-2 and V is TRBV19; a possible D gene is TRBD1 (6 bases). V gave up 5 bases and J gave up 8 bases, with 18 bases separating them. The CDR3 contains 14 residues. Germline assignment: CDR1 LNHDA and CDR2 SQIVND (reference sequence). The CDR3 coding sequence is TGTGCCAGTAGTCGATTTAGACAGGAAGGAGGCTACACCTTC. This gives the protein CASSRFRQEGGYTF. Supplemented by reference TRBV19 and TRBJ1-2, the full variable domain reads DGGITQSPKYLFRKEGQNVTLSCEQNLNHDAMYWYRQDPGQGLRLIYYSQIVNDFQKGDIAEGYSVSREKKESFPLTVTSAQKNPTAFYLCASSRFRQEGGYTFGSGTRLTVV.